These T cell receptor beta chains were read from a single sample in a study of PD-L1 blockade in urothelial cancer. Clones were read by immunoSEQ multiplex PCR, and TCRdb kept only the in-frame ones, dropping some. The data hold just under 45,000 clones, with under 90% observed a single time. The material sequenced was PBMCs, taken around atezolizumab (anti-PD-L1) treatment. The source of these receptors is a man between 60 and 75 years old with urothelial cancer. Each CDR3 is given with its conserved first and last residue. A D gene is named only where the DNA matches it firmly. Clone size is stated in some rows and not others, as once, few, many or a class when expanded.

D: .
J: TRBJ1-5
size: .
V: TRBV7-9
CDR3: CASSLGENQPQHF
DNA: TGTGCCAGCAGCTTAGGGGAGAATCAGCCCCAGCATTTT

D: TRBD2
J: TRBJ2-7
size: once
V: TRBV5-1
CDR3: CASSLAGGGSPYEQYF
DNA: TGCGCCAGCAGCTTGGCCGGGGGGGGGTCCCCCTACGAGCAGTACTTC

D: .
J: TRBJ1-5
size: .
V: TRBV30
CDR3: CAWNPLGGNQPQHF
DNA: TGTGCCTGGAACCCCCTCGGAGGGAATCAGCCCCAGCATTTT

D: .
J: TRBJ1-1
size: .
V: TRBV10-1
CDR3: CASRKDPGTEAFF
DNA: TGCGCCAGCAGAAAAGATCCGGGCACTGAAGCTTTCTTT

D: TRBD1
J: TRBJ2-7
size: .
V: TRBV4-1
CDR3: CASSQVLDRTYEQYF
DNA: TGCGCCAGCAGCCAAGTTTTGGACAGGACCTACGAGCAGTACTTC

D: TRBD1
J: TRBJ1-6
size: once
V: TRBV5-5
CDR3: CASSPPGQDKPLHF
DNA: TGTGCCAGCAGCCCGCCGGGACAGGACAAACCCCTCCACTTT

D: TRBD1
J: TRBJ1-2
size: few
V: TRBV11-1
CDR3: CASSRQGSDGYTF
DNA: TGTGCCAGCAGCCGACAGGGCAGTGACGGCTACACCTTC

D: .
J: TRBJ1-1
size: .
V: TRBV6-6
CDR3: CASSYGSGRGTEAFF
DNA: TGTGCCAGCAGTTACGGTTCTGGTAGGGGCACTGAAGCTTTCTTT

D: TRBD1
J: TRBJ1-2
size: once
V: TRBV28
CDR3: CASRTGVYGYTF
DNA: TGTGCCAGCCGTACAGGGGTCTATGGCTACACCTTC

D: .
J: TRBJ2-5
size: .
V: TRBV5-1
CDR3: CASSPRIRGETQYF
DNA: TGCGCCAGCAGCCCCCGGATCAGGGGAGAGACCCAGTACTTC

D: TRBD2
J: TRBJ2-1
size: .
V: TRBV30
CDR3: CAWSVGGGVKEQFF
DNA: TGTGCCTGGAGTGTTGGCGGGGGGGTCAAGGAGCAGTTCTTC

D: TRBD1
J: TRBJ2-7
size: .
V: TRBV2
CDR3: CASRPPGQGSYEQYF
DNA: TGTGCCAGCAGGCCTCCGGGACAGGGGAGCTACGAGCAGTACTTC

D: .
J: TRBJ2-5
size: few
V: TRBV5-5
CDR3: CASSRAGYERETQYF
DNA: TGTGCCAGCAGCCGAGCGGGTTATGAGAGGGAGACCCAGTACTTC

D: TRBD2
J: TRBJ2-5
size: .
V: TRBV10-2
CDR3: CASSDLAGGGETQYF
DNA: TGCGCCAGCAGTGACCTGGCGGGGGGCGGGGAGACCCAGTACTTC

D: .
J: TRBJ2-5
size: .
V: TRBV19
CDR3: CASSQTLGQETQYF
DNA: TGTGCCAGTAGCCAGACTTTAGGACAAGAGACCCAGTACTTC

D: .
J: TRBJ2-5
size: .
V: TRBV6-7
CDR3: CASSYSPDRVQETQYF
DNA: TGTGCCAGCAGTTACTCTCCCGACAGAGTTCAAGAGACCCAGTACTTC

D: .
J: TRBJ2-6
size: .
V: TRBV28
CDR3: CASYSPYSGANVLTF
DNA: TGTGCCAGCTACAGTCCGTACTCTGGGGCCAACGTCCTGACTTTC